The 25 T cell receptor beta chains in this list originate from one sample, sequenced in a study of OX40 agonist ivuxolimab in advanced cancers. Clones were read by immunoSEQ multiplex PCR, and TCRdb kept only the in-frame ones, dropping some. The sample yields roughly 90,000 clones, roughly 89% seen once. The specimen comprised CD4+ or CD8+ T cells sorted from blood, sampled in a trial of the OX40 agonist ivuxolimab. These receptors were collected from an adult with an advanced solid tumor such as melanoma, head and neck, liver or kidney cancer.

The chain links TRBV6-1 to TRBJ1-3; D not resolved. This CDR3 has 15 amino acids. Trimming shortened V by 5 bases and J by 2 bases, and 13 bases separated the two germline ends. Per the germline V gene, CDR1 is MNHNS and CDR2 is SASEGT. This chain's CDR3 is CASSLTGIPGNTIYF. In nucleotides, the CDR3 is TGTGCCAGCAGTCTGACGGGTATTCCTGGAAACACCATATATTTT.

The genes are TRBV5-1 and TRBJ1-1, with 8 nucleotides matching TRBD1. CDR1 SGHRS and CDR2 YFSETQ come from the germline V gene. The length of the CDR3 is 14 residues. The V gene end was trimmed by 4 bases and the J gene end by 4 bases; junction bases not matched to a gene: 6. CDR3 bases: TGCGCCAGCAGCCGGACACAGGGGGGCACTGAAGCTTTCTTT. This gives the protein CASSRTQGGTEAFF.

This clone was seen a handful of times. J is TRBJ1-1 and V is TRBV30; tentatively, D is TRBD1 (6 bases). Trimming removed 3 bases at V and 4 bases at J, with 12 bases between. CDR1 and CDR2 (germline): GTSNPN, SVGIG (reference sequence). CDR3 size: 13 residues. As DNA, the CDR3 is TGTGCCTGGAGCCGGGGACAAGGCACTGAAGCTTTCTTT. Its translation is CAWSRGQGTEAFF. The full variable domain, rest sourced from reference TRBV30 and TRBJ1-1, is SQTIHQWPATLVQPVGSPLSLECTVEGTSNPNLYWYRQAAGRGLQLLFYSVGIGQISSEVPQNLSASRPQDRQFILSSKKLLLSDSGFYLCAWSRGQGTEAFFGQGTRLTVV.

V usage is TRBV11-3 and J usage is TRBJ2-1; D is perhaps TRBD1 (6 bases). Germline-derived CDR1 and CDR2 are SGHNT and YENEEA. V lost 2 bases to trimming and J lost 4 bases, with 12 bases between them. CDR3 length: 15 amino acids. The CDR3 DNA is TGTGCCAGCAGCTTACCAGGGGCCAGGTACAATGAGCAGTTCTTC. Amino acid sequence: CASSLPGARYNEQFF.

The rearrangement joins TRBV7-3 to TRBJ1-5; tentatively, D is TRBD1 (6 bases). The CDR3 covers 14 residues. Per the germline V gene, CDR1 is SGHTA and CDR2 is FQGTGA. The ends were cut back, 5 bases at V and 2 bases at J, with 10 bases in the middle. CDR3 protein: CASSQGYGNQPQHF. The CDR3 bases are TGTGCCAGCAGCCAGGGGTATGGCAATCAGCCCCAGCATTTT.

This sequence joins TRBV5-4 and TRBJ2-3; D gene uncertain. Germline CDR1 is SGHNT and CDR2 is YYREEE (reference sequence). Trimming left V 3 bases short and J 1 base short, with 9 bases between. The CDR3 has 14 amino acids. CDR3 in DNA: TGTGCCAGCAGCTCCTCACTACGCACAGATACGCAGTATTTT. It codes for CASSSSLRTDTQYF.

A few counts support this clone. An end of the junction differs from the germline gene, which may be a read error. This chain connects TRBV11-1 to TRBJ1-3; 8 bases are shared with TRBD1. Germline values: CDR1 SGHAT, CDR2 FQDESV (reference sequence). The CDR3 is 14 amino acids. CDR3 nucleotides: TGTGCCAGCAGCCCACGGGACAGGCCACCTCATCACTACTTT. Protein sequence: CASSPRDRPPHHYF.

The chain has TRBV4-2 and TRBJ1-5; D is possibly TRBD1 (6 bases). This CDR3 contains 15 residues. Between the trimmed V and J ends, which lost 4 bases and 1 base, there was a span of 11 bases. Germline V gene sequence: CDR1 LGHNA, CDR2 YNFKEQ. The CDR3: CASSRPGHSNQPQHF. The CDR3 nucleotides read TGTGCCAGCAGCCGTCCGGGACACAGCAATCAGCCCCAGCATTTT.

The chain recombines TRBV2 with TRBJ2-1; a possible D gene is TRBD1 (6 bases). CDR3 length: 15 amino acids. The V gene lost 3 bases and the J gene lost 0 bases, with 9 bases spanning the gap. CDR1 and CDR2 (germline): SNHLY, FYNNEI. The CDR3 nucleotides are TGTGCCAGCAGTGATGAAGGGGGCTCCTACAATGAGCAGTTCTTC. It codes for CASSDEGGSYNEQFF. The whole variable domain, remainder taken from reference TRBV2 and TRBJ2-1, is EPEVTQTPSHQVTQMGQEVILRCVPISNHLYFYWYRQILGQKVEFLVSFYNNEISEKSEIFDDQFSVERPDGSNFTLKIRSTKLEDSAMYFCASSDEGGSYNEQFFGPGTRLTVL.

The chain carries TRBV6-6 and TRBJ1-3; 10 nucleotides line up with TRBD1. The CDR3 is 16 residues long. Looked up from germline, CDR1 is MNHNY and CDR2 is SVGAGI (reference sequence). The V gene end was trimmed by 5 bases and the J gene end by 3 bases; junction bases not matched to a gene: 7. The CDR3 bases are TGTGCCAGCAGTGTCGCCGGGACAGGGGTTGGAAACACCATATATTTT. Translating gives CASSVAGTGVGNTIYF.

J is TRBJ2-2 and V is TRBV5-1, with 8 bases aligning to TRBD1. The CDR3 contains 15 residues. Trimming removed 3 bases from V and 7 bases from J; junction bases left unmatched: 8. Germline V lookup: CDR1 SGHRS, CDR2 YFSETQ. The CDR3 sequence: CASSWTGIEGGELFF. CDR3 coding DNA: TGCGCCAGCAGCTGGACAGGGATAGAGGGCGGGGAGCTGTTTTTT.

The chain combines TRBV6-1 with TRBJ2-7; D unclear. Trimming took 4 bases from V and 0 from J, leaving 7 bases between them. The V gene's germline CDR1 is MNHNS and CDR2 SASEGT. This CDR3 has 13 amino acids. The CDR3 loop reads CASSVRFSYEQYF. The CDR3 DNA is TGTGCCAGCAGTGTCCGTTTCTCCTACGAGCAGTACTTC.

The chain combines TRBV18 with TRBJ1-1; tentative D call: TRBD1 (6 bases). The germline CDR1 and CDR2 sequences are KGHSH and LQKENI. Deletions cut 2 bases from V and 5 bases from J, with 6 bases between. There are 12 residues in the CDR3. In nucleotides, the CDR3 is TGTGCCAGCTCACCAGGACAGACTGAAGCTTTCTTT. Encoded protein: CASSPGQTEAFF.

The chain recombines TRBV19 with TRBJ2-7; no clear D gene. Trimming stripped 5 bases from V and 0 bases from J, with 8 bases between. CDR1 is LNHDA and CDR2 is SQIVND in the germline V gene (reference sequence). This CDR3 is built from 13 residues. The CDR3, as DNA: TGTGCCAGTAGTGCCCTGAACTCCTACGAGCAGTACTTC. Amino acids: CASSALNSYEQYF.

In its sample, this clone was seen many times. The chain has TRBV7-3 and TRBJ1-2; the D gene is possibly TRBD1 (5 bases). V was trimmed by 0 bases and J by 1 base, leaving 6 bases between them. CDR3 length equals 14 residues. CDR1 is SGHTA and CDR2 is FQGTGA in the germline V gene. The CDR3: CASSLTGDNYGYTF. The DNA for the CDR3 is TGTGCCAGCAGCTTAACGGGGGATAACTATGGCTACACCTTC. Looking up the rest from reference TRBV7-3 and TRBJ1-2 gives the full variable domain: GAGVSQTPSNKVTEKGKYVELRCDPISGHTALYWYRQSLGQGPEFLIYFQGTGAADDSGLPNDRFFAVRPEGSVSTLKIQRTERGDSAVYLCASSLTGDNYGYTFGSGTRLTVV.

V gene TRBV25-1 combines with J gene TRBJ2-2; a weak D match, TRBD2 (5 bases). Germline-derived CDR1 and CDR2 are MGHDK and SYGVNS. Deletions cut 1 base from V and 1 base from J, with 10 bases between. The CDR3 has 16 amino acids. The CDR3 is CASSESRGENTGELFF. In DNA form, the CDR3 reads TGTGCCAGCAGTGAATCTCGGGGAGAGAACACCGGGGAGCTGTTTTTT. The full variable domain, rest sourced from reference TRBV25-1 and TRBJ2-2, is EADIYQTPRYLVIGTGKKITLECSQTMGHDKMYWYQQDPGMELHLIHYSYGVNSTEKGDLSSESTVSRIRTEHFPLTLESARPSHTSQYLCASSESRGENTGELFFGEGSRLTVL.

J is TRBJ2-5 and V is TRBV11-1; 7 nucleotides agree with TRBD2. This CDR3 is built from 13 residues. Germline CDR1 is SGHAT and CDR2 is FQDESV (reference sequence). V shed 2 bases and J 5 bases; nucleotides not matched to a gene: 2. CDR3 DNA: TGTGCCAGCAGCTTATTCGGGAGGGAGACCCAGTACTTC. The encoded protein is CASSLFGRETQYF.

The CDR3 spells CASSQDRRGEAFF. CDR3 DNA: TGTGCCAGCAGCCAAGATCGAAGGGGTGAAGCTTTCTTT. This chain uses TRBV14 with TRBJ1-1, with a possible D match to TRBD1 (5 bases). With 0 bases removed from V and 7 bases from J, the gap between germline ends came to 9 bases. The CDR3 loop spans 13 amino acids. Germline-derived CDR1 and CDR2 are SGHDN and FVKESK. The whole variable domain, remainder taken from reference TRBV14 and TRBJ1-1, is EAGVTQFPSHSVIEKGQTVTLRCDPISGHDNLYWYRRVMGKEIKFLLHFVKESKQDESGMPNNRFLAERTGGTYSTLKVQPAELEDSGVYFCASSQDRRGEAFFGQGTRLTVV.

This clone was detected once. CDR3 region: CATRWKAHQETQYF. DNA for the CDR3: TGTGCCACCCGATGGAAGGCCCACCAAGAGACCCAGTACTTC. The V and J genes are TRBV19 and TRBJ2-5; D unclear. Trimming removed 10 bases from V and 0 bases from J, with 15 bases in between. The CDR3 contains 14 residues. Per germline, CDR1 LNHDA and CDR2 SQIVND (reference sequence). Filled out from reference TRBV19 and TRBJ2-5, the complete variable domain reads DGGITQSPKYLFRKEGQNVTLSCEQNLNHDAMYWYRQDPGQGLRLIYYSQIVNDFQKGDIAEGYSVSREKKESFPLTVTSAQKNPTAFYLCATRWKAHQETQYFGPGTRLLVL.

CDR3 protein: CASSPQGLGGYTF. The CDR3 DNA follows: TGTGCCAGCTCACCCCAGGGGCTGGGAGGCTACACCTTC. The chain has TRBV18 and TRBJ1-2; tentatively, D is TRBD1 (6 bases). CDR1 KGHSH and CDR2 LQKENI come from the germline V gene. The CDR3 extends over 13 amino acids. V was trimmed by 3 bases and J by 8 bases, leaving 13 bases between them.

DNA for the CDR3: TGTGCCAGCAGCCCTGCAGGGGTCGCCTACGAGCAGTACTTC. It specifies CASSPAGVAYEQYF. The J gene is TRBJ2-5, the V gene TRBV28; perhaps TRBD1 as D (6 bases). The J call is in doubt because the DNA end fits TRBJ2-7 better. The germline CDR1 and CDR2 sequences are MDHEN and SYDVKM. This CDR3 region has 14 residues.

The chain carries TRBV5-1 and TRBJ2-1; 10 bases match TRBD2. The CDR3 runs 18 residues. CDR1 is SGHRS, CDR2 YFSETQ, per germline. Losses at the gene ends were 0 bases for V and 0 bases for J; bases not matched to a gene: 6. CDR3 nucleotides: TGCGCCAGCAGCTTGGACCCTAGCGGGGGAGTCTCCTACAATGAGCAGTTCTTC. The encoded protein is CASSLDPSGGVSYNEQFF. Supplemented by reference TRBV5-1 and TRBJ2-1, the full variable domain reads KAGVTQTPRYLIKTRGQQVTLSCSPISGHRSVSWYQQTPGQGLQFLFEYFSETQRNKGNFPGRFSGRQFSNSRSEMNVSTLELGDSALYLCASSLDPSGGVSYNEQFFGPGTRLTVL.

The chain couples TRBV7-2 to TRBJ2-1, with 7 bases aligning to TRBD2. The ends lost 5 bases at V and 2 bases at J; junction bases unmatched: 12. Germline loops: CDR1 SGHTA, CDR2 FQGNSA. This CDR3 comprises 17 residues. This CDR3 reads CASSPPRLAQPYNEQFF. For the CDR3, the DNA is TGTGCCAGCAGCCCCCCCCGACTAGCCCAACCCTACAATGAGCAGTTCTTC.

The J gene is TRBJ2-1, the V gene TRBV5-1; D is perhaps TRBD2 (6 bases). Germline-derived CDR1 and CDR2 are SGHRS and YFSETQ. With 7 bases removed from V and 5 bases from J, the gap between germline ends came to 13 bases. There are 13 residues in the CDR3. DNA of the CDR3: TGCGCCAGCGAAAGCGGGTCAAACAATGAGCAGTTCTTC. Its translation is CASESGSNNEQFF.

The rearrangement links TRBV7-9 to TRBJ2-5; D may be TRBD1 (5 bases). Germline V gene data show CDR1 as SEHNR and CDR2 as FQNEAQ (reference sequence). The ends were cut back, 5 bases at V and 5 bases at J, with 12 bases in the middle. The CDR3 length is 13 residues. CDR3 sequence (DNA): TGTGCCAGCAGCCTCGTCAGGGCCGAGACCCAGTACTTC. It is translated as CASSLVRAETQYF.